These 13 T cell receptor beta chains came from one sample sequenced in a study of blood T cell repertoires in COVID-19. The repertoire was sequenced with immunoSEQ multiplex PCR; TCRdb's copy has only in-frame clones and lacks some. The sample yields a few hundred thousand clones, about 82% seen once. Source material: peripheral blood. Receptors originate from a man in his fifties with active or convalescent COVID-19.

The chain uses TRBV4-1 and TRBJ2-6; tentative D call: TRBD2 (6 bases). Trimming took off 4 bases at V and 0 bases at J, with 19 bases between the two ends. Germline V gives CDR1 MGHRA, CDR2 YSYEKL. The CDR3 extends over 19 amino acids. CDR3 sequence: CASSPLGSSGSSGANVLTF. The CDR3 region has the DNA TGCGCCAGCAGCCCCTTAGGGAGTAGCGGCAGCTCTGGGGCCAACGTCCTGACTTTC.

The V and J genes are TRBV9 and TRBJ2-2, with TRBD2 matching over 7 bases. The germline V gene encodes CDR1 SGDLS and CDR2 YYNGEE. Trimming took 2 bases from V and 0 from J; bases not matched to a gene: 4. This CDR3 contains 16 residues. Here the CDR3 reads CASSVGLAANTGELFF. The CDR3, as DNA: TGTGCCAGCAGCGTTGGTCTAGCGGCGAACACCGGGGAGCTGTTTTTT.

The V gene is TRBV5-4, the J gene TRBJ2-7; TRBD2 aligns across 13 bases. Germline V gene sequence: CDR1 SGHNT, CDR2 YYREEE (reference sequence). The CDR3 runs 16 residues. The trim removed 1 base at V and 5 bases at J, leaving 6 bases unmatched. The CDR3 region has the DNA TGTGCCAGCAGCTTGCCACGGACTAGCGGGAGAGACGAGCAGTACTTC. This sequence encodes CASSLPRTSGRDEQYF.

The chain couples TRBV7-8 to TRBJ2-7, with D tentatively TRBD2 (5 bases). The CDR3 runs 14 residues. V lost 4 bases to trimming and J lost 2 bases, with 12 bases between them. Germline CDR1 SGHVS, CDR2 FQNEAQ. The CDR3 loop is CASSYSPGAYEQYF. The DNA of the CDR3 is TGTGCCAGCAGCTATTCCCCCGGGGCCTACGAGCAGTACTTC.

V gene TRBV27 combines with J gene TRBJ2-2, with 7 positions matching TRBD1. This CDR3 spans 14 amino acids. Per germline, CDR1 MNHEY and CDR2 SMNVEV (reference sequence). The V segment lost 6 bases and the J segment 7 bases; nucleotides outside the gene matches: 8. CDR3 in amino acids: CASRGQYSVGELFF. In nucleotides, the CDR3 is TGTGCCAGCAGGGGACAGTATTCAGTCGGGGAGCTGTTTTTT.

The gene calls are TRBV18 and TRBJ1-2; 8 bases map to TRBD1. V dropped 3 bases and J dropped 2; count of bases not matched to a gene: 5. This CDR3 spans 15 amino acids. Germline CDR1 reads KGHSH; CDR2 reads LQKENI. The CDR3 loop is CASSPPGQANYGYTF. In DNA form, the CDR3 reads TGTGCCAGCTCACCTCCGGGACAGGCCAACTATGGCTACACCTTC.

The V and J genes are TRBV28 and TRBJ1-1; the match to TRBD1 covers 11 bases. V lost 1 base and J lost 8; bases outside the gene matches: 6. This CDR3 has 15 residues. Germline V gene data show CDR1 as MDHEN and CDR2 as SYDVKM. CDR3 DNA sequence: TGTGCCAGCAGTTTATTCGGGGACAGGGGGATCGAAGCTTTCTTT. Its protein product is CASSLFGDRGIEAFF.

The chain has TRBV5-4 and TRBJ1-5; TRBD1 is a possible D gene (6 bases). Trimming stripped 6 bases from V and 6 bases from J, with 19 bases between. The V gene's germline CDR1 is SGHNT and CDR2 YYREEE (reference sequence). The CDR3 has 15 amino acids. The CDR3, as DNA: TGTGCCAGCACCTCAACTCAGGGGAGGGGTCAGCCCCAGCATTTT. It yields the protein CASTSTQGRGQPQHF.

The chain has TRBV15 and TRBJ1-1; 12 bases align to TRBD1. The CDR3 is 14 amino acids. CDR1 and CDR2 (germline): LNHNV, YYDKDF (reference sequence). Losses at the gene ends were 8 bases for V and 4 bases for J; bases not matched to a gene: 5. As DNA, the CDR3 is TGTGCCACCCGGGACAGGGGGCTTACCACTGAAGCTTTCTTT. It translates to CATRDRGLTTEAFF.

With regard to this clone: The identical CDR3 is also encoded by other nucleotide sequences in the sample. This rearrangement joins TRBV29-1 to TRBJ2-1, with D hard to call. CDR3 length: 11 amino acids. Trimming took 4 bases from V and 4 from J, leaving 5 bases between them. CDR1 SQVTM and CDR2 ANQGSEA come from the germline V gene. CDR3 protein: CSVALYNEQFF. CDR3 in DNA: TGCAGCGTTGCCTTGTACAATGAGCAGTTCTTC.

V and J are TRBV5-4 and TRBJ1-2; D is perhaps TRBD1 (6 bases). CDR3 length: 14 residues. Deletions cut 4 bases from V and 2 bases from J, with 12 bases between. Germline assignment: CDR1 SGHNT and CDR2 YYREEE (reference sequence). CDR3 region: CASSITGSNYGYTF. The DNA of the CDR3 is TGTGCCAGCAGCATAACAGGGAGCAACTATGGCTACACCTTC.

The genes are TRBV7-9 and TRBJ2-1; no definite D call. Germline CDR1 and CDR2: SEHNR and FQNEAQ (reference sequence). Trimming left V 3 bases short and J 6 bases short, with 3 bases between. The CDR3 consists of 11 residues. CDR3 DNA sequence: TGTGCCAGCAGCTTCGTCAATGAGCAGTTCTTC. It yields the protein CASSFVNEQFF.

This clone was observed a single time. The J gene is TRBJ2-1, the V gene TRBV15; 13 bases map to TRBD2. Looked up from germline, CDR1 is LNHNV and CDR2 is YYDKDF (reference sequence). This CDR3 spans 14 amino acids. V was clipped by 8 bases and J by 4 bases; unmatched bases: 2. The CDR3 is CATRTSGRYNEQFF. DNA of the CDR3: TGTGCCACCCGGACTAGCGGGAGATACAATGAGCAGTTCTTC.